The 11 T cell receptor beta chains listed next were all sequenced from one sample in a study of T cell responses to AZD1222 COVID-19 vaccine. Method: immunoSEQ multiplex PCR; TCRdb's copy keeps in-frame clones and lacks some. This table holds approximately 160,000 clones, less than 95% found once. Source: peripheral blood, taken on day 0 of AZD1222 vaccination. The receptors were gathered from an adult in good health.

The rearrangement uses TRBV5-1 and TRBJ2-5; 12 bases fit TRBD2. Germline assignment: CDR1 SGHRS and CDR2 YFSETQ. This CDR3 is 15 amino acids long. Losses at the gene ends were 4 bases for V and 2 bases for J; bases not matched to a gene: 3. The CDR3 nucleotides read TGCGCCAGCAGCCCAGGACTAGCGGGGCAAGAGACCCAGTACTTC. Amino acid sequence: CASSPGLAGQETQYF.

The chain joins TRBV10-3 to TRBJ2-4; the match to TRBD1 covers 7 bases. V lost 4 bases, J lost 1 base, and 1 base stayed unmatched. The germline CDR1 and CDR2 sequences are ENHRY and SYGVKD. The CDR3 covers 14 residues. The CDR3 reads CAISADRAKNIQYF. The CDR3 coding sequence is TGTGCCATCAGTGCGGACAGGGCCAAAAACATTCAGTACTTC.

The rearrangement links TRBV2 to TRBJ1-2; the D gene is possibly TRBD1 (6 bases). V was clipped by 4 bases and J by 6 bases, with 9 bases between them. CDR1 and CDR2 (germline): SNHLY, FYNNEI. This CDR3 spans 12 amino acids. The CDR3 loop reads CASSGNRDGYTF. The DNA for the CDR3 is TGTGCCAGCAGTGGCAACAGGGATGGCTACACCTTC.

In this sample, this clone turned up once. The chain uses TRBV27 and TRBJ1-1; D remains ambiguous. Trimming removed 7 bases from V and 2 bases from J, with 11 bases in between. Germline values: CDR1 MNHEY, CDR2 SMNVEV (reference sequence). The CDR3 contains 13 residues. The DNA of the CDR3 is TGTGCCAGCAAGTTAAGATTAAACACTGAAGCTTTCTTT. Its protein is CASKLRLNTEAFF.

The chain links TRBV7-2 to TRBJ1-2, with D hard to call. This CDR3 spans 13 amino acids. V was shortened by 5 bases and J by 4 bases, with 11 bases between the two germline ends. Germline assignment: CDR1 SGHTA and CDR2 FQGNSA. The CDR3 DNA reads TGTGCCAGCAGCCCGACTCCTGGCTATGGCTACACCTTC. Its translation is CASSPTPGYGYTF.

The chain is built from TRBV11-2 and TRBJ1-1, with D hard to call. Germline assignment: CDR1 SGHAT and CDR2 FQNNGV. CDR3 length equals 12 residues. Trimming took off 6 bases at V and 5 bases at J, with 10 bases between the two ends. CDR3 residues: CASSYWGTEAFF. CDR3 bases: TGTGCCAGCAGTTATTGGGGAACTGAAGCTTTCTTT.

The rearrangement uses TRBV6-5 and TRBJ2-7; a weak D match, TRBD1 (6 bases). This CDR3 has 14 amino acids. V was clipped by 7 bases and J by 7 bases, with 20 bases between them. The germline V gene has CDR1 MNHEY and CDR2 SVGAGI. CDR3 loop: CASTPGRGTTEQYF. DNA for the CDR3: TGTGCCAGCACCCCTGGCAGGGGCACTACTGAGCAGTACTTC.

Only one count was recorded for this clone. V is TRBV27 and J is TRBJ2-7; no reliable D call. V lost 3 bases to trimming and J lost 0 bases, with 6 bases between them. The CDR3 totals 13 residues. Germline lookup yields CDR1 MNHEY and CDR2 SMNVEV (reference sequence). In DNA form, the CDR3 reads TGTGCCAGCAGTTTGGCCGGCTCCTACGAGCAGTACTTC. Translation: CASSLAGSYEQYF.

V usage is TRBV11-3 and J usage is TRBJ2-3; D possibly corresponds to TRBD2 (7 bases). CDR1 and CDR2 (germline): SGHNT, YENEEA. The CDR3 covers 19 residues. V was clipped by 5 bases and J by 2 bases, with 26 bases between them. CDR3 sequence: CASSSSRPRGGRSTDTQYF. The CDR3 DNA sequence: TGTGCCAGCAGCAGCTCTCGCCCCCGCGGGGGCCGATCCACAGATACGCAGTATTTT.

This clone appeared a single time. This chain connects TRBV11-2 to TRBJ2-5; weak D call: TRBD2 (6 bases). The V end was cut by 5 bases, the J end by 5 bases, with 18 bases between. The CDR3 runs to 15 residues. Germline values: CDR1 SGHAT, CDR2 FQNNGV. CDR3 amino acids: CASSLGSGEVETQYF. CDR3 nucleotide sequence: TGTGCCAGCAGCCTCGGGAGTGGGGAGGTGGAGACCCAGTACTTC.

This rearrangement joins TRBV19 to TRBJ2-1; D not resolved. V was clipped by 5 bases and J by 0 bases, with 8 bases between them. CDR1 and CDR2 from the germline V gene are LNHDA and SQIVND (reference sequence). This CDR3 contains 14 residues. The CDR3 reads CASSLGFSYNEQFF. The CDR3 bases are TGTGCCAGTAGTTTGGGCTTCTCCTACAATGAGCAGTTCTTC. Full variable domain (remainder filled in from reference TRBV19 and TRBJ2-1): DGGITQSPKYLFRKEGQNVTLSCEQNLNHDAMYWYRQDPGQGLRLIYYSQIVNDFQKGDIAEGYSVSREKKESFPLTVTSAQKNPTAFYLCASSLGFSYNEQFFGPGTRLTVL.